The present entry profiles one T cell receptor beta chain with its context. Data came from immunoSEQ multiplex PCR; TCRdb stores just in-frame clones and leaves some out. Of about 85,000 clones detected, approximately 88% appear once; the ten largest clones hold about 7.4%. The V gene's germline CDR1 is MGHRA and CDR2 YSYEKL. Between the trimmed V and J ends, which lost 1 base and 3 bases, there was a span of 13 bases. This CDR3 is 15 amino acids long. This entry is derived from a study of control samples from healthy donors and cancer patients. The chain combines TRBV4-1 with TRBJ2-7, with TRBD2 as a possible D gene (5 bases). Sequenced material: blood. The sequence came from a woman aged 55-70 years in good health. The CDR3 sequence is CASSQVSGLFYEQYF. The CDR3 DNA reads as TGCGCCAGCAGCCAAGTATCCGGACTTTTCTACGAGCAGTACTTC.